The source of this TCR beta chain is a study of technical replicates of blood from a handful of donors. Measured with immunoSEQ multiplex PCR; TCRdb has only the in-frame clones, and not every one. The sample has 60,000 to 85,000 clones, around 90% seen once; the top ten hold 0.39%. Trimming pared 4 bases from V and 2 bases from J, leaving 12 bases between. Germline CDR1 and CDR2: MNHNY and SVGAGI (reference sequence). The CDR3 sequence is 14 residues long. This clonotype originated in a human donor in good health. The genes are TRBV6-6 and TRBJ2-7; maybe TRBD1 (6 bases). The sequenced sample was T cells isolated from PBMCs. The CDR3 DNA follows: TGTGCCAGCAGTTTGGACAGCCGGCCCTACGAGCAGTACTTC. Protein: CASSLDSRPYEQYF.